The sequence of this T cell receptor beta chain was determined in a study of T-cell reconstitution after alpha-beta-depleted transplantation in children. General study findings and limits: As was reported, about two months after transplant, alpha-beta T cells came from several hundred expanded graft clones.

In its sample, this clonotype was seen a few times. Its antigen is unidentified. This CDR3 contains 16 residues. Trimming took off 0 bases at V and 3 bases at J, with 12 bases between the two ends. Per germline, CDR1 LGHNA and CDR2 YSLEER. Unique molecular identifiers were incorporated when the TCRbeta library was constructed. One entry per CDR3 protein results from TCRdb running MiXCR on the PCR reads. The table records about 590,000 distinct CDR3 sequences, roughly 13% of them present only once. The chain is built from TRBV4-3 and TRBJ2-1; D is uncertain. This TCR derives from a male patient between 10 and 17 years old who had a stem cell transplant for acute myeloid leukemia, so the T cells may come from the graft donor. The sample was PBMCs, mostly from graft donor cells, taken 360 days after TCRalphabeta/CD19-depleted stem cell transplant. CDR3 coding DNA: TGCGCCAGCAGCCAAGATGACCGAAATCTCTACAATGAGCAGTTCTTC. Its protein product is CASSQDDRNLYNEQFF.